These 24 T cell receptor beta chains share one sample of origin, sequenced in a study of T cell responses to AZD1222 COVID-19 vaccine. The protocol was immunoSEQ multiplex PCR, while the TCRdb copy is restricted to in-frame clones and leaves out a portion. This table holds around 99,000 clones, 92% found once. Specimen: peripheral blood, collected 28 days after the second AZD1222 dose. Receptors originate from an adult who received the AZD1222 COVID-19 vaccine.

This clone was found once. V gene TRBV7-2 combines with J gene TRBJ1-5, with no clear D. Germline V gene data show CDR1 as SGHTA and CDR2 as FQGNSA. V dropped 1 base and J dropped 0 bases, with 13 bases sitting between them. This CDR3 is 17 amino acids long. The CDR3 DNA reads TGTGCCAGCAGCTTAGATGGTAGTCTATTTAGCAATCAGCCCCAGCATTTT. It codes for CASSLDGSLFSNQPQHF.

This clone has a single count. The rearrangement joins TRBV7-3 to TRBJ1-1; D might be TRBD1 (5 bases). CDR1 SGHTA and CDR2 FQGTGA come from the germline V gene. V shed 3 bases and J shed 4 bases, with 15 bases lying between them. The CDR3 consists of 15 residues. The CDR3 coding sequence is TGTGCCAGCAGCTTGGGCGGCGGGGCAGGCACTGAAGCTTTCTTT. This encodes CASSLGGGAGTEAFF.

The chain has TRBV6-4 and TRBJ1-2; D is perhaps TRBD1 (5 bases). CDR1 is MRHNA and CDR2 is SNTAGT in the germline V gene. Trimming took off 6 bases at V and 7 bases at J, with 15 bases between the two ends. This CDR3 spans 13 amino acids. The CDR3 here is CASSPTGYGGYTF. CDR3 sequence (DNA): TGTGCCAGCAGCCCCACAGGTTATGGTGGCTACACCTTC.

The rearrangement links TRBV5-6 to TRBJ2-3, with 14 positions matching TRBD2. Trimming at V came to 4 bases and at J to 5 bases, leaving 6 bases not matched to a gene. From germline, CDR1 is SGHDT and CDR2 YYEEEE. The CDR3 has 16 amino acids. The CDR3 reads CASSRGTSGRGDTQYF. The CDR3, as DNA: TGTGCCAGCAGCCGGGGGACTAGCGGGAGAGGAGATACGCAGTATTTT.

The genes are TRBV2 and TRBJ2-4; no definite D call. With 6 bases removed from V and 2 bases from J, the gap between germline ends came to 2 bases. CDR1 is SNHLY and CDR2 is FYNNEI in the germline V gene. The CDR3 is made up of 11 amino acids. CDR3 nucleotide sequence: TGTGCCAGCAGCCCCAAAAACATTCAGTACTTC. This encodes CASSPKNIQYF.

This clone has a single count. The J gene is TRBJ2-1, the V gene TRBV7-2; 10 bases fit TRBD2. From germline, CDR1 is SGHTA and CDR2 FQGNSA. The CDR3 totals 15 residues. V trimming: 1 base; J trimming: 7 bases; junction bases outside the gene matches: 4. In DNA, the CDR3 is TGTGCCAGCAGCTTAGGATTAGCGGGAGGAAATGAGCAGTTCTTC. Protein sequence: CASSLGLAGGNEQFF.

The chain recombines TRBV18 with TRBJ2-1; the D gene is possibly TRBD1 (5 bases). There are 12 residues in the CDR3. Germline V gene sequence: CDR1 KGHSH, CDR2 LQKENI. Trimming removed 3 bases from V and 9 bases from J, with 9 bases in between. CDR3 DNA: TGTGCCAGCTCACCGACAGATGTTGAGCAGTTCTTC. Translating gives CASSPTDVEQFF. Complete variable domain (other parts from reference TRBV18 and TRBJ2-1): NAGVMQNPRHLVRRRGQEARLRCSPMKGHSHVYWYRQLPEEGLKFMVYLQKENIIDESGMPKERFSAEFPKEGPSILRIQQVVRGDSAAYFCASSPTDVEQFFGPGTRLTVL.

CDR3 loop: CASSQEWAVPGTEAFF. CDR3 DNA sequence: TGCGCCAGCAGCCAAGAATGGGCAGTCCCGGGCACTGAAGCTTTCTTT. The chain joins TRBV4-3 to TRBJ1-1; D is uncertain. This CDR3 contains 16 residues. Trimming shortened V by 0 bases and J by 4 bases, and 15 bases separated the two germline ends. Germline V lookup: CDR1 LGHNA, CDR2 YSLEER.

The V gene is TRBV29-1, the J gene TRBJ1-1; D is uncertain. V dropped 5 bases and J dropped 7 bases, with 14 bases sitting between them. Germline CDR1 reads SQVTM; CDR2 reads ANQGSEA. The CDR3 loop spans 12 amino acids. CDR3 loop: CSVFQAAGEAFF. The CDR3 coding sequence is TGCAGCGTTTTTCAGGCGGCAGGTGAAGCTTTCTTT.

This clone has only a few counts. The chain recombines TRBV5-1 with TRBJ1-2; TRBD1 aligns across 9 bases. V lost 2 bases, J lost 4 bases, and 6 bases stayed unmatched. From germline, CDR1 is SGHRS and CDR2 YFSETQ. The CDR3 length is 15 residues. CDR3 region: CASSFTGQGGYGYTF. Here the CDR3 DNA reads TGCGCCAGCAGCTTTACGGGACAGGGAGGCTATGGCTACACCTTC. The whole variable domain, filled in from reference TRBV5-1 and TRBJ1-2, reads KAGVTQTPRYLIKTRGQQVTLSCSPISGHRSVSWYQQTPGQGLQFLFEYFSETQRNKGNFPGRFSGRQFSNSRSEMNVSTLELGDSALYLCASSFTGQGGYGYTFGSGTRLTVV.

The chain links TRBV7-2 to TRBJ1-2; D is unclear. This CDR3 has 16 residues. V lost 5 bases, J lost 0 bases, and 16 bases lay in between. The germline gives CDR1 SGHTA, CDR2 FQGNSA. CDR3 DNA sequence: TGTGCCAGCAGCGCCGGGGTCGTCGTTGCTAACTATGGCTACACCTTC. This translates into CASSAGVVVANYGYTF.

Points on this clone: The junction departs from germline at one end; a sequencing error may be responsible. V usage is TRBV18 and J usage is TRBJ2-7; D gene ambiguous. The germline V gene encodes CDR1 KGHSH and CDR2 LQKENI. The CDR3 loop spans 11 amino acids. The CDR3 here is CASSVSDEQYF. Here the CDR3 DNA reads TGTGCCAGCTCAGTCTCCGACGAGCAGTACTTC.

This clone was recorded a few times. The chain couples TRBV19 to TRBJ1-4; possible D gene TRBD1, 6 bases. CDR1 and CDR2 (germline): LNHDA, SQIVND (reference sequence). V was clipped by 6 bases and J by 7 bases, with 18 bases between them. The CDR3 spans 15 residues. CDR3 nucleotides: TGTGCCAGTAGCACTGCGACAGGTGACTTTGAAAAACTGTTTTTT. As protein: CASSTATGDFEKLFF.

This clone appeared once. This chain connects TRBV29-1 to TRBJ2-1, with D possibly matching TRBD2 (5 bases). Deletions cut 5 bases from V and 7 bases from J, with 15 bases between. Germline values: CDR1 SQVTM, CDR2 ANQGSEA. The CDR3 consists of 13 residues. CDR3 bases: TGCAGCGTTAAGAGAGGGCTATTGAATGAGCAGTTCTTC. Amino acid sequence: CSVKRGLLNEQFF.

The chain carries TRBV4-3 and TRBJ2-1, with 7 bases identical to TRBD2. Unmatched junction bases numbered 6, after V lost 4 bases and J lost 9 bases. The CDR3 is 13 amino acids. The germline CDR1 and CDR2 sequences are LGHNA and YSLEER. The CDR3 coding sequence is TGCGCCAGCAGCCCCTTCGAGCGGGGTGAGCAGTTCTTC. Translated, it gives CASSPFERGEQFF.

The chain has TRBV28 and TRBJ2-3; 9 nucleotides match TRBD2. The CDR3 totals 17 residues. Per the germline V gene, CDR1 is MDHEN and CDR2 is SYDVKM. V lost 5 bases and J lost 1; bases outside the gene matches: 10. The CDR3 sequence: CASSGGGAGGRTDTQYF. In DNA form, the CDR3 reads TGTGCCAGCAGTGGGGGGGGAGCGGGAGGTCGCACAGATACGCAGTATTTT.

This clone was detected only once. The rearrangement links TRBV5-4 to TRBJ2-7; maybe TRBD1 (6 bases). Trimming shortened V by 5 bases and J by 3 bases, and 18 bases separated the two germline ends. CDR1 and CDR2 (germline): SGHNT, YYREEE (reference sequence). The CDR3 is 15 residues long. CDR3 region: CASSYWGRKDYEQYF. The CDR3 DNA follows: TGTGCCAGCAGTTATTGGGGGCGGAAAGACTACGAGCAGTACTTC.

V and J are TRBV18 and TRBJ2-5; possible D gene TRBD1, 5 bases. Trimming stripped 2 bases from V and 2 bases from J, with 12 bases between. Germline CDR1 reads KGHSH; CDR2 reads LQKENI. The CDR3 runs to 15 residues. The CDR3 region is CASSPGAAGQETQYF. CDR3 nucleotides: TGTGCCAGCTCACCAGGGGCGGCAGGACAAGAGACCCAGTACTTC.

As regards this clone: Distinct nucleotide sequences in the sample also encode this CDR3. V gene TRBV19 combines with J gene TRBJ2-3; TRBD2 matches at 7 bases. The CDR3 consists of 16 residues. CDR1 LNHDA and CDR2 SQIVND come from the germline V gene (reference sequence). The trim removed 7 bases at V and 1 base at J, leaving 11 bases unmatched. The CDR3: CASIPRGAGGTDTQYF. The CDR3, as DNA: TGTGCCAGTATACCCCGTGGGGCGGGGGGCACAGATACGCAGTATTTT.

This clone was observed a handful of times. The chain carries TRBV29-1 and TRBJ1-1, with D unclear. Trimming pared 2 bases from V and 0 bases from J, leaving 4 bases between. There are 12 residues in the CDR3. The germline V gene has CDR1 SQVTM and CDR2 ANQGSEA. The CDR3 nucleotides read TGCAGCGTTGAAACTATGAACACTGAAGCTTTCTTT. This codes for CSVETMNTEAFF.

The gene calls are TRBV5-6 and TRBJ1-5, with a tentative D call TRBD1 (5 bases). The V gene lost 6 bases and the J gene lost 1 base, with 14 bases spanning the gap. The CDR3 is 15 amino acids. The germline CDR1 and CDR2 sequences are SGHDT and YYEEEE. The CDR3 DNA reads as TGTGCCAGCACTAAGGACGGGGGGAGCAATCAGCCCCAGCATTTT. It encodes CASTKDGGSNQPQHF.

This chain connects TRBV3-1 (or the pseudogene TRBV3-2) to TRBJ2-3, with 10 positions matching TRBD2. This CDR3 has 16 amino acids. Losses at the gene ends were 3 bases for V and 4 bases for J; bases not matched to a gene: 7. CDR1 and CDR2 from the germline V gene are LGHDT and YNNKEL (reference sequence). The CDR3 region has the DNA TGTGCCAGCAGCCAGGGGACTAGCGAACTGGCAGATACGCAGTATTTT. Amino acids: CASSQGTSELADTQYF.

The rearrangement uses TRBV5-6 and TRBJ2-2; D gene ambiguous. Germline loops: CDR1 SGHDT, CDR2 YYEEEE. This CDR3 is built from 16 residues. Trimming took 1 base from V and 2 from J, leaving 12 bases between them. CDR3 sequence (DNA): TGTGCCAGCAGCTTGAATCCCATCTCAAACACCGGGGAGCTGTTTTTT. Translation gives CASSLNPISNTGELFF.

In its sample, this clone was seen once. The chain uses TRBV5-6 and TRBJ1-1, with D unresolved. The CDR3 covers 13 residues. CDR1 and CDR2 (germline): SGHDT, YYEEEE. The V end lost 0 bases, the J end lost 11 bases, and 14 bases lay between the germline ends. The CDR3: CASSLGQSLGAFF. Written as DNA, the CDR3 is TGTGCCAGCAGCTTGGGGCAGAGTTTGGGGGCTTTCTTT.